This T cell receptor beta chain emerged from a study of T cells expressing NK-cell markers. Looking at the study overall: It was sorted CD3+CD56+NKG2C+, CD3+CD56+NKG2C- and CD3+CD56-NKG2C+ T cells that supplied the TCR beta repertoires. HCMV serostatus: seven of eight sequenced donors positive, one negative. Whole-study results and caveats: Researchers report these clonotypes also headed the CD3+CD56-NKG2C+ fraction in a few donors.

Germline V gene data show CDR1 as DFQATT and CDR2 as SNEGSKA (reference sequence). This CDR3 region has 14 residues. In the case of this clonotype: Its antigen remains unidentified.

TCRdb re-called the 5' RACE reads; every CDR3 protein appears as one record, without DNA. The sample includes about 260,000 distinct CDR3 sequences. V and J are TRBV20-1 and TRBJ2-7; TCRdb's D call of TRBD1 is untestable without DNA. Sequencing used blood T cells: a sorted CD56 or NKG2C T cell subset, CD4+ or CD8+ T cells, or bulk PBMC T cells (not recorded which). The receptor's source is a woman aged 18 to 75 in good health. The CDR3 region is CSARGDRVAGEQYF.